This T cell receptor beta chain came from a study of blood T cell repertoires in COVID-19. Study background: The study drew acute and convalescent COVID-19 samples from the United States, Italy and Spain. T cells, B-cell-depleted T cells, or PBMCs supplied cDNA or gDNA.

Trimming at V came to 1 base and at J to 6 bases, leaving 9 bases not matched to a gene. This CDR3 comprises 16 residues. Germline loops: CDR1 SGHTA, CDR2 FQGNSA. Original processing methods: Amplification from reference gene primers served as the basis for estimated nucleated cell counts. Only in-frame clones appear in the TCRdb table, and some are missing; sequencing was by immunoSEQ multiplex PCR. V and J calls and clone size follow that table, whereas D and trimming were derived from the DNA. The sample records 110,000 to 150,000 clones, around 89% being singletons. The chain couples TRBV7-2 to TRBJ2-3; 8 bases are shared with TRBD2. Sequences were obtained from peripheral blood. The TCR sequence derives from a man aged 60 to 69 with active or convalescent COVID-19. The CDR3 bases are TGTGCCAGCAGCTTAGTAGGGTCGGGGGGGGTCGATACGCAGTATTTT. It translates to CASSLVGSGGVDTQYF.